These 7 T cell receptor beta chains originate from one sample sequenced in a study of blood T cell repertoires in COVID-19. Libraries were prepared by immunoSEQ multiplex PCR; TCRdb keeps only in-frame clonotypes and omits some of them. Of around 200,000 clones in the sample, 80% to 90% were seen once. Material: peripheral blood. All receptors come from an elderly man with acute or convalescent COVID-19.

The rearrangement links TRBV3-1 (or the pseudogene TRBV3-2) to TRBJ2-1; D perhaps matches TRBD2 (6 bases). This CDR3 spans 13 amino acids. Germline CDR1 reads LGHDT; CDR2 reads YNNKEL (reference sequence). V lost 4 bases, J lost 9 bases, and 13 bases lay in between. CDR3 nucleotide sequence: TGTGCCAGCAGCCGGACTATAGCAAGTGAGCAGTTCTTC. Protein sequence: CASSRTIASEQFF.

DNA for the CDR3: TGCGCCAGCAGTGCGTCGGGAGGCGGCAATGAGCAGTTCTTC. It translates to CASSASGGGNEQFF. The chain combines TRBV10-1 with TRBJ2-1; 7 bases map to TRBD2. Germline CDR1 is WNHNN and CDR2 is SYGVQD (reference sequence). The CDR3 extends over 14 amino acids. J was trimmed by 6 bases and V by 4 bases; bases with no gene match: 6.

This rearrangement joins TRBV6-5 to TRBJ1-2; 9 bases fit TRBD1. This CDR3 comprises 14 residues. The V gene end was trimmed by 5 bases and the J gene end by 4 bases; junction bases not matched to a gene: 5. Germline-derived CDR1 and CDR2 are MNHEY and SVGAGI. CDR3 loop: CASSLQGAGYGYTF. As DNA, the CDR3 is TGTGCCAGCAGTCTACAGGGGGCTGGCTATGGCTACACCTTC.

V gene TRBV28 combines with J gene TRBJ2-7, with TRBD1 as a possible D gene (5 bases). CDR1 and CDR2 from the germline V gene are MDHEN and SYDVKM. The CDR3 is 13 residues long. V was clipped by 2 bases and J by 6 bases, with 11 bases between them. The CDR3 here is CASSLNWGGEQYF. The CDR3 region has the DNA TGTGCCAGCAGTTTAAATTGGGGCGGCGAGCAGTACTTC.

V is TRBV4-2 and J is TRBJ2-5; 7 nucleotides align to TRBD1. The CDR3 covers 17 residues. Germline V gene data show CDR1 as LGHNA and CDR2 as YNFKEQ. V lost 5 bases, J lost 7 bases, and 19 bases stayed unmatched. CDR3 loop: CASSEATDRVSGLTQYF. The CDR3 DNA sequence: TGTGCCAGCAGCGAAGCAACCGACAGGGTTTCGGGTTTGACCCAGTACTTC.

The V call is TRBV6-6, the J call TRBJ2-7, with TRBD2 matching over 11 bases. The V gene end was trimmed by 6 bases and the J gene end by 7 bases; junction bases not matched to a gene: 8. CDR3 size: 14 residues. CDR1 and CDR2 (germline): MNHNY, SVGAGI (reference sequence). This chain's CDR3 is CASSPLAGVKEQYF. The CDR3 DNA reads as TGTGCCAGCAGCCCACTAGCGGGAGTAAAAGAGCAGTACTTC.

This rearrangement joins TRBV4-1 to TRBJ1-2; TRBD1 matches at 7 bases. From germline, CDR1 is MGHRA and CDR2 YSYEKL. This CDR3 is 15 amino acids long. With V trimmed by 0 bases and J by 6 bases, 7 bases remained unmatched. CDR3 sequence reads: CASSQDSRGADGYTF. The CDR3 coding sequence is TGCGCCAGCAGCCAAGATTCCAGGGGGGCAGATGGCTACACCTTC.